This T cell receptor (beta chain) appears in the sequencing data of a study of OX40 agonist ivuxolimab in advanced cancers. Study-level background: Patients receiving dose escalation had hepatocellular carcinoma, melanoma, renal cell or head and neck cancer. Partial responses were achieved by three patients, of whom one had hepatocellular carcinoma and two had cutaneous melanoma.

Study findings and constraints: Part of the nonresponder group also had normalized T-cell clonal expansion that was low.

No patient had autoimmune disease or received systemic immunosuppression. In the case of this clone: Its antigen is not known.

Sequencing was performed with immunoSEQ multiplex PCR; in TCRdb, only in-frame clones are kept and a portion is missing. The sample lists around 18,000 clones, approximately 80% occurring once. Sequences were derived from CD4+ or CD8+ T cells sorted from blood, sampled in a trial of the OX40 agonist ivuxolimab. This TCR derives from an adult with an advanced solid tumor such as melanoma, head and neck, liver or kidney cancer.

The CDR3 spells CASSPLTGPGQPQHF. CDR3 DNA: TGTGCCAGTAGTCCGTTGACAGGACCGGGTCAGCCCCAGCATTTT. This chain links TRBV19 with TRBJ1-5; D possibly corresponds to TRBD1 (6 bases). The CDR3 has 15 amino acids. The germline V gene encodes CDR1 LNHDA and CDR2 SQIVND (reference sequence). With 5 bases removed from V and 6 bases from J, the gap between germline ends came to 17 bases.